A single sample is the source of the 2 T cell receptor beta chains below, sequenced in a study of blood T cells in healthy people across ages. Next came a second PCR, run for about 7 to 12 cycles, which used a sample-barcoded 5' primer along with a J-beta primer mix. TCRdb re-derived calls from the 5' RACE reads in MiXCR, one entry per CDR3 protein. The table has 950,000 to 1,200,000 distinct CDR3 sequences, 30% to 40% seen once; the top ten hold about 12%. The sequencing input was blood. The receptors here all came from a man between 18 and 29 years old in good health.

The V call is TRBV20-1, the J call TRBJ2-5, with TRBD1 as a possible D gene (5 bases). The CDR3 totals 15 residues. The germline gives CDR1 DFQATT, CDR2 SNEGSKA (reference sequence). The V end was cut by 0 bases, the J end by 1 base, with 12 bases between. CDR3 nucleotides: TGCAGTGCTAGAGATTTTCGCCAGGGCCAAGAGACCCAGTACTTC. It yields the protein CSARDFRQGQETQYF.

Remarks on this clonotype: This may be a read error: a much more frequent sequence differs by one nucleotide. J is TRBJ2-3 and V is TRBV12-3 or TRBV12-4; D is uncertain. The V and J ends lost 6 bases and 4 bases respectively, with 8 bases between them. The CDR3 is 12 amino acids. The DNA of the CDR3 is TGTGCCAGCAGCCGAATCGCAGATACGCAGTATTTT. Translating it yields CASSRIADTQYF.